This is a list of T cell receptor beta chains from one sample in a study of neoadjuvant anti-PD-1 for oral cavity cancer. Method: immunoSEQ multiplex PCR; TCRdb's copy keeps in-frame clones and lacks some. This table has roughly 60,000 clones, roughly three quarters appearing once. This specimen consisted of PBMCs, obtained before nivolumab (anti-PD-1) treatment. These receptors originate from a person between 40 and 79 years old with oral cavity squamous cell carcinoma. CDR3s include the opening cysteine and the closing phenylalanine or tryptophan. A D gene is named only where the DNA matches it firmly. The listing skips clone size in some rows; elsewhere it reads once, few, many or a size class.

>TRBJ2-1|.|TRBV18|.
TGTGCCAGCTCACCTAGGATAGTCTCCTACAATGAGCAGTTCTTC
CASSPRIVSYNEQFF
>TRBJ1-2|.|TRBV27|.
TGTGCCAGCAGTTTATTAGCAGGGGCTTACAACTATGGCTACACCTTC
CASSLLAGAYNYGYTF
>TRBJ1-2|TRBD1|TRBV28|few
TGTGCCAGCAGTTTCCGATCTCTGGGGACAGGGGATAACTATGGCTACACCTTC
CASSFRSLGTGDNYGYTF
>TRBJ2-5|.|TRBV5-1|.
TGCGCCAGCAGCTCCCGGGACTACCAAGAGACCCAGTACTTC
CASSSRDYQETQYF
>TRBJ2-7|.|TRBV27|.
TGTGCCAGCAGTTTAGGGCCCTGGCGGGTCGAGCAGTACTTC
CASSLGPWRVEQYF
>TRBJ1-2|TRBD1|TRBV29-1|.
TGCAGCGTGATGACAGGGCTTGGCTACACCTTC
CSVMTGLGYTF
>TRBJ1-2|.|TRBV28|.
TGTGCCAGCAGCCATTTGGGAGGCAGCAACTATGGCTACACCTTC
CASSHLGGSNYGYTF
>TRBJ1-2|TRBD1|TRBV18|.
TGTGCCAGCTCACGCTCGGGACAGCCTAACTATGGCTACACCTTC
CASSRSGQPNYGYTF
>TRBJ1-1|TRBD1|TRBV2|.
TGTGCCAGCAGCTCAACAGGGGGTAGGACTGAAGCTTTCTTT
CASSSTGGRTEAFF
>TRBJ1-1|.|TRBV29-1|.
TGCAGCGTTTCCAGGGGCGGGAACACTGAAGCTTTCTTT
CSVSRGGNTEAFF
>TRBJ2-5|.|TRBV19|few
TGTGCCAGTAGTATTACAGGCCGGGAGACCCAGTACTTC
CASSITGRETQYF
>TRBJ1-2|TRBD1|TRBV28|.
TGTGCCAGCAGGTCTGGACAGGGGCCCTATGGCTACACCTTC
CASRSGQGPYGYTF
>TRBJ2-2|.|TRBV14|.
TGTGCCAGCAGCCAAGCGCGGACAGTCGGCGGGGAGCTGTTTTTT
CASSQARTVGGELFF
>TRBJ2-1|TRBD2|TRBV5-1|.
TGCGCCAGCAGCTTGGAAGGGCTAGCGGGGGCCTACAATGAGCAGTTCTTC
CASSLEGLAGAYNEQFF
>TRBJ2-3|TRBD2|TRBV11-2|.
TGTGCCAGCAGCTCCAGACTAGCGGGAGGGGTAGATACGCAGTATTTT
CASSSRLAGGVDTQYF
>TRBJ1-1|.|TRBV28|.
TGTGCCAGCAGTTTATTACTCACTGAAGCTTTCTTT
CASSLLLTEAFF
>TRBJ2-7|.|TRBV7-9|few
TGTGCCAGCAGCTACCCGCCGGGACACAACTACGAGCAGTACTTC
CASSYPPGHNYEQYF
>TRBJ2-1|TRBD2|TRBV9|few
TGTGCCAGCAGCGTTGGACTAGCGGAGAGGGGGCAGTTCTTC
CASSVGLAERGQFF
>TRBJ2-3|.|TRBV9|.
TGTGCCAGCAGCGTAGCTACGGGTCACGGGGGAGATACGCAGTATTTT
CASSVATGHGGDTQYF
>TRBJ2-7|.|TRBV6-5|few
TGTGCCAGCAGACAGGGACTGATCTACGAGCAGTACTTC
CASRQGLIYEQYF